Listed below are T cell receptor beta chains from one sample, sequenced in a study of a mutant IDH1 vaccine in newly diagnosed glioma. For these TCRs, the target antigens are not known. Libraries were prepared by immunoSEQ multiplex PCR; TCRdb keeps only in-frame clonotypes and omits some of them. The data contain around 42,000 clones, approximately 85% of them singletons. Sequencing used PBMCs, obtained from a glioma patient whose treatment included an IDH1 peptide vaccine. The source is a man aged 40-49 years with glioma. CDR3s leave out the opening cysteine and the closing phenylalanine or tryptophan. Fields, in order: clone size, V gene, CDR3 protein. Expanded clones get a size class; other rows say once, few or many, or leave the size out.

NA | TRBV6-1 | ASSLLAFSTDTQY
NA | TRBV7-2 | ASTTTLAPGEQY
few | TRBV18 | ASSPPTSGAKNIQY
few | TRBV4-2 | ASSLTVYEQY
NA | TRBV9 | ASSADRDGEKQY
once | TRBV19 | ASTQTGLYSGANVLT
NA | TRBV7-2 | ASSLVWLAGEEQY
NA | TRBV19 | ASSNPGSYEQY
NA | TRBV10-3 | AISDRGFDEQY
NA | TRBV18 | ASSPLAASYNEQF
NA | TRBV19 | ASTPGRTSGDEQF
once | TRBV2 | ASSEGEQYGYT
NA | TRBV4-3 | ASSQLLAPYEQY
once | TRBV9 | ASSEYRGGYT
NA | TRBV4-1 | ASSQGGLATEAF
NA | TRBV6-1 | ASSESGLAGSYEQY
NA | TRBV7-3 | ASSPHAGNTEAF
NA | TRBV7-9 | ASSLRTSGRNEQF
NA | TRBV18 | ASSHGGRSSAGGPGEQY
NA | TRBV7-9 | ASSLGGLGSTEQY